This T cell receptor beta chain was captured in a study of identical twins. General study points: Conclusions rested on cross-sectional statistics rather than following the same donors. Weaker excess twin sharing was seen among beta out-of-frame sequences.

The CDR3 runs 15 residues. Germline V CDR1 and CDR2: LGHDT, YNNKEL (reference sequence). V trimming: 1 base; J trimming: 5 bases; junction bases outside the gene matches: 4. This clonotype came up many times. The antigen is unknown. After template switching added a universal primer site, the resulting cDNA carried unique molecular identifiers. One entry per CDR3 protein results from TCRdb running MiXCR on the 5' RACE reads. The data show about 100,000 distinct CDR3 sequences, roughly 6% seen once. This TCR was sampled from a woman aged 45 to 65 in good health. The sequencing sample was made of memory T cells sorted from blood. This chain connects TRBV3-1 to TRBJ2-5; 10 bases agree with TRBD2. In DNA form, the CDR3 reads TGTGCCAGCAGCCAAGGAGCGGGAGGGTTCGAGACCCAGTACTTC. Protein product: CASSQGAGGFETQYF.